A selection of T cell receptor beta chains follows, all from one sample in a study of cytomegalovirus exposure and HLA in healthy donors. Assay used: immunoSEQ multiplex PCR; TCRdb lists only in-frame clones, some missing. The sample lists about 110,000 clones, around 74% occurring once. Sequences were obtained from PBMCs. The receptor source for this set is a man aged 25 to 40 in good health and CMV-seropositive. CDR3s include the opening cysteine and the closing phenylalanine or tryptophan. The order of the fields is D gene, clone size, J gene, V gene, CDR3 protein, CDR3 DNA. A D gene is named only where the DNA matches it firmly. Clone size is shown for a subset of rows, as once, few, many or a class of expanded clone.

D gene: -; clone size: -; J gene: TRBJ1-2; V gene: TRBV15; CDR3 protein: CATSTYRGDYGYPF; CDR3 DNA: TGTGCCACCAGCACTTATCGAGGCGACTATGGCTACCCCTTC
D gene: TRBD2; clone size: -; J gene: TRBJ2-1; V gene: TRBV7-9; CDR3 protein: CASSLALAGGHNEQFF; CDR3 DNA: TGTGCCAGCAGCTTAGCACTAGCGGGGGGACACAATGAGCAGTTCTTC
D gene: TRBD1; clone size: -; J gene: TRBJ1-1; V gene: TRBV11-2; CDR3 protein: CASSFTGARAKAEAFF; CDR3 DNA: TGTGCCAGCAGCTTTACAGGGGCTCGAGCGAAGGCTGAAGCTTTCTTT
D gene: -; clone size: -; J gene: TRBJ2-5; V gene: TRBV4-3; CDR3 protein: CASSQTRALGQETQYF; CDR3 DNA: TGCGCCAGCAGCCAAACCAGGGCGTTGGGGCAAGAGACCCAGTACTTC
D gene: -; clone size: -; J gene: TRBJ2-1; V gene: TRBV6-1; CDR3 protein: CASSETVWLFDEQFF; CDR3 DNA: TGTGCCAGCAGTGAGACAGTGTGGTTATTTGATGAGCAGTTCTTC
D gene: TRBD1; clone size: -; J gene: TRBJ1-1; V gene: TRBV5-4; CDR3 protein: CASSFGQGPPNTEAFF; CDR3 DNA: TGTGCCAGCAGCTTTGGACAGGGGCCCCCGAACACTGAAGCTTTCTTT
D gene: TRBD2; clone size: -; J gene: TRBJ2-5; V gene: TRBV5-1; CDR3 protein: CASSLMLAGGIQETQYF; CDR3 DNA: TGCGCCAGCAGCTTGATGCTAGCGGGGGGGATACAAGAGACCCAGTACTTC
D gene: -; clone size: -; J gene: TRBJ1-1; V gene: TRBV6-1; CDR3 protein: CAAKGVTEAFF; CDR3 DNA: TGTGCCGCTAAGGGGGTGACTGAAGCTTTCTTT
D gene: TRBD1; clone size: once; J gene: TRBJ2-5; V gene: TRBV7-2; CDR3 protein: CASSFTGGRGVKETQYF; CDR3 DNA: TGTGCCAGCAGCTTTACAGGGGGCAGGGGTGTTAAAGAGACCCAGTACTTC
D gene: -; clone size: -; J gene: TRBJ1-1; V gene: TRBV30; CDR3 protein: CAWNGVQGDGTEAFF; CDR3 DNA: TGTGCCTGGAATGGAGTCCAGGGCGATGGAACTGAAGCTTTCTTT
D gene: TRBD1; clone size: -; J gene: TRBJ2-7; V gene: TRBV11-2; CDR3 protein: CASSPTGSEQYF; CDR3 DNA: TGTGCCAGCAGCCCGACAGGGAGCGAGCAGTACTTC
D gene: -; clone size: -; J gene: TRBJ1-5; V gene: TRBV12-5; CDR3 protein: CASEDGRGNQPQHF; CDR3 DNA: TGTGCTAGTGAAGACGGCCGGGGAAATCAGCCCCAGCATTTT
D gene: -; clone size: -; J gene: TRBJ2-3; V gene: TRBV11-2; CDR3 protein: CASSHPTGGTDTQYF; CDR3 DNA: TGTGCCAGCAGTCATCCAACGGGGGGCACAGATACGCAGTATTTT
D gene: TRBD2; clone size: few; J gene: TRBJ2-3; V gene: TRBV6-1; CDR3 protein: CASSEASGGPDTQYF; CDR3 DNA: TGTGCCAGCAGTGAAGCTAGCGGGGGGCCAGATACGCAGTATTTT
D gene: TRBD1; clone size: -; J gene: TRBJ1-2; V gene: TRBV5-4; CDR3 protein: CASSGTGQGEKNYGYTF; CDR3 DNA: TGTGCCAGCAGCGGCACGGGACAGGGGGAGAAAAACTATGGCTACACCTTC
D gene: TRBD1; clone size: -; J gene: TRBJ1-5; V gene: TRBV6-5; CDR3 protein: CASRITGDSNQPQHF; CDR3 DNA: TGTGCCAGCAGGATTACAGGGGATAGTAATCAGCCCCAGCATTTT
D gene: -; clone size: -; J gene: TRBJ2-5; V gene: TRBV29-1; CDR3 protein: CSVESTGQETQYF; CDR3 DNA: TGCAGCGTTGAATCGACAGGACAAGAGACCCAGTACTTC
D gene: -; clone size: -; J gene: TRBJ2-3; V gene: TRBV15; CDR3 protein: CATSRDRSATTDTQYF; CDR3 DNA: TGTGCCACCAGCAGAGACCGGTCAGCGACCACAGATACGCAGTATTTT
D gene: TRBD1; clone size: once; J gene: TRBJ1-2; V gene: TRBV5-4; CDR3 protein: CASSLPTGDGGYTF; CDR3 DNA: TGTGCCAGCAGCTTGCCTACAGGGGACGGCGGCTACACCTTC
D gene: TRBD1; clone size: -; J gene: TRBJ1-2; V gene: TRBV2; CDR3 protein: CASSEARDRTSFGGYTF; CDR3 DNA: TGTGCCAGCAGTGAAGCCCGGGACAGGACCTCTTTCGGTGGCTACACCTTC
D gene: TRBD1; clone size: -; J gene: TRBJ1-2; V gene: TRBV27; CDR3 protein: CASSLGFQGVYGYTF; CDR3 DNA: TGTGCCAGCAGTCTAGGATTTCAGGGGGTCTATGGCTACACCTTC
D gene: TRBD1; clone size: -; J gene: TRBJ1-5; V gene: TRBV10-3; CDR3 protein: CAIRRQGSNQPQHF; CDR3 DNA: TGTGCCATCAGAAGACAGGGTAGCAATCAGCCCCAGCATTTT
D gene: -; clone size: -; J gene: TRBJ1-6; V gene: TRBV28; CDR3 protein: CASSSGESPLHF; CDR3 DNA: TGTGCCAGCAGTTCAGGGGAGTCACCCCTCCACTTT
D gene: TRBD2; clone size: few; J gene: TRBJ2-1; V gene: TRBV28; CDR3 protein: CASSGGDTYNEQFF; CDR3 DNA: TGTGCCAGCAGCGGGGGGGACACCTACAATGAGCAGTTCTTC
D gene: TRBD1; clone size: -; J gene: TRBJ2-1; V gene: TRBV9; CDR3 protein: CASSPGTVPFPVF; CDR3 DNA: TGTGCCAGCAGCCCCGGGACAGTCCCCTTTCCGGTCTTC
D gene: TRBD1; clone size: -; J gene: TRBJ2-7; V gene: TRBV28; CDR3 protein: CASSLQGTVIREQYF; CDR3 DNA: TGTGCCAGCAGTCTCCAAGGGACAGTAATCCGCGAGCAGTACTTC
D gene: TRBD1; clone size: -; J gene: TRBJ2-7; V gene: TRBV9; CDR3 protein: CASSSAGQGPYEQYF; CDR3 DNA: TGTGCCAGCAGCTCCGCGGGACAGGGCCCCTACGAGCAGTACTTC
D gene: TRBD1; clone size: -; J gene: TRBJ1-5; V gene: TRBV6-5; CDR3 protein: CASSSDRAPNQPQHF; CDR3 DNA: TGTGCCAGCAGTTCAGACAGGGCGCCAAATCAGCCCCAGCATTTT
D gene: TRBD1; clone size: -; J gene: TRBJ1-1; V gene: TRBV9; CDR3 protein: CASSVGGTGNTEAFF; CDR3 DNA: TGTGCCAGCAGCGTAGGTGGGACAGGGAACACTGAAGCTTTCTTT
D gene: -; clone size: -; J gene: TRBJ2-2; V gene: TRBV28; CDR3 protein: CASSPPLNTGELFF; CDR3 DNA: TGTGCCAGCAGTCCCCCCCTCAACACCGGGGAGCTGTTTTTT
D gene: TRBD1; clone size: -; J gene: TRBJ2-7; V gene: TRBV7-9; CDR3 protein: CASSPGGSYEQYF; CDR3 DNA: TGTGCCAGCAGTCCAGGGGGCTCCTACGAGCAGTACTTC
D gene: -; clone size: -; J gene: TRBJ1-6; V gene: TRBV23-1; CDR3 protein: CASSPRGPENSPLHF; CDR3 DNA: TGCGCCAGCAGTCCCCGCGGGCCAGAAAATTCACCCCTCCACTTT
D gene: TRBD1; clone size: -; J gene: TRBJ1-1; V gene: TRBV11-2; CDR3 protein: CASSPTTGIENTEAFF; CDR3 DNA: TGTGCCAGCAGCCCGACGACAGGGATAGAGAACACTGAAGCTTTCTTT
D gene: -; clone size: -; J gene: TRBJ2-7; V gene: TRBV10-1; CDR3 protein: CASSGASYEQYF; CDR3 DNA: TGCGCCAGCAGTGGGGCTTCCTACGAGCAGTACTTC
D gene: TRBD1; clone size: -; J gene: TRBJ2-3; V gene: TRBV7-9; CDR3 protein: CASTIWTGGSSTDTQYF; CDR3 DNA: TGTGCCAGCACAATCTGGACAGGGGGCTCAAGCACAGATACGCAGTATTTT
D gene: -; clone size: -; J gene: TRBJ1-2; V gene: TRBV4-2; CDR3 protein: CASSHTDSLFGYGYTF; CDR3 DNA: TGTGCCAGCAGCCATACGGACTCCCTTTTTGGCTATGGCTACACCTTC
D gene: -; clone size: few; J gene: TRBJ1-5; V gene: TRBV6-5; CDR3 protein: CASSPGGGSNQPQHF; CDR3 DNA: TGTGCCAGCAGCCCCGGCGGGGGAAGCAATCAGCCCCAGCATTTT
D gene: TRBD2; clone size: -; J gene: TRBJ2-1; V gene: TRBV28; CDR3 protein: CASTIGPRLAARDEQFF; CDR3 DNA: TGTGCCAGCACCATAGGTCCTCGACTAGCGGCCCGCGATGAGCAGTTCTTC
D gene: -; clone size: -; J gene: TRBJ1-5; V gene: TRBV19; CDR3 protein: CASSVTGLGNQPQHF; CDR3 DNA: TGTGCCAGTAGCGTTACAGGGTTGGGCAATCAGCCCCAGCATTTT
D gene: TRBD2; clone size: -; J gene: TRBJ2-3; V gene: TRBV5-1; CDR3 protein: CASSLARDYTDTQYF; CDR3 DNA: TGCGCCAGCAGCTTGGCCAGGGACTACACAGATACGCAGTATTTT
D gene: TRBD2; clone size: -; J gene: TRBJ2-3; V gene: TRBV5-4; CDR3 protein: CASSSGLAGVTDTQYF; CDR3 DNA: TGTGCCAGCAGCTCTGGACTAGCGGGGGTCACAGATACGCAGTATTTT
D gene: -; clone size: few; J gene: TRBJ1-5; V gene: TRBV7-9; CDR3 protein: CASSLDWGGDQPQHF; CDR3 DNA: TGTGCCAGCAGCTTAGACTGGGGCGGGGATCAGCCCCAGCATTTT
D gene: TRBD1; clone size: -; J gene: TRBJ1-2; V gene: TRBV5-1; CDR3 protein: CASSLGQGGISYGYPF; CDR3 DNA: TGCGCCAGCAGCCTAGGACAGGGCGGTATTAGCTATGGCTACCCCTTC
D gene: TRBD1; clone size: few; J gene: TRBJ1-2; V gene: TRBV28; CDR3 protein: CATTGNPVGYTF; CDR3 DNA: TGTGCCACGACAGGGAACCCTGTCGGCTACACCTTC
D gene: TRBD1; clone size: -; J gene: TRBJ1-5; V gene: TRBV4-3; CDR3 protein: CASSQDRGPLQPQHF; CDR3 DNA: TGCGCCAGCAGCCAGGATAGGGGGCCCCTTCAGCCCCAGCATTTT
D gene: -; clone size: -; J gene: TRBJ2-5; V gene: TRBV11-2; CDR3 protein: CASSLGGVSRETQYF; CDR3 DNA: TGTGCCAGCAGCTTAGGCGGGGTTAGCCGAGAGACCCAGTACTTC
D gene: -; clone size: -; J gene: TRBJ2-1; V gene: TRBV19; CDR3 protein: CASSSTGINEQFF; CDR3 DNA: TGTGCCAGTAGTTCTACAGGGATCAATGAGCAGTTCTTC
D gene: TRBD1; clone size: few; J gene: TRBJ1-4; V gene: TRBV4-3; CDR3 protein: CASSQDLNRGGEKLFF; CDR3 DNA: TGCGCCAGCAGCCAAGATTTAAACAGGGGTGGTGAAAAACTGTTTTTT
D gene: -; clone size: -; J gene: TRBJ1-2; V gene: TRBV19; CDR3 protein: CASIRPDGGYTF; CDR3 DNA: TGTGCCAGTATTCGACCCGACGGGGGCTACACCTTC